The present T cell receptor beta chain was sequenced within a study of PD-L1 blockade in urothelial cancer. The V end lost 6 bases, the J end lost 7 bases, and 15 bases lay between the germline ends. The length of the CDR3 is 13 residues. Germline CDR1 is MDHEN and CDR2 is SYDVKM. Data came from immunoSEQ multiplex PCR; TCRdb stores just in-frame clones and leaves some out. Here the sample spans 83,000 or so clones, over 80% being singletons. This sample's time point: peripheral blood 6 weeks after treatment start. Samples were collected from each patient before treatment and during treatment. Each patient gave between 1 and 8 of them in total.

Sequenced material: PBMCs, taken around atezolizumab (anti-PD-L1) treatment. This TCR derives from a man aged 65-85 years with urothelial cancer. The chain couples TRBV28 to TRBJ2-5; D possibly corresponds to TRBD1 (8 bases). The CDR3 sequence is CASRFTGGGTQYF. The CDR3 DNA sequence: TGTGCCAGCAGATTTACAGGGGGGGGGACCCAGTACTTC.